This TCR beta chain was sequenced in a study of monozygotic twins with inflammatory bowel disease. This CDR3 comprises 18 residues. Germline V gives CDR1 SGHAT, CDR2 FQNNGV. Reprocessing the 5' RACE reads, TCRdb reports a single entry for every CDR3 protein and omits DNA. Its listing shows approximately 420,000 distinct CDR3 sequences. Concerning this clonotype: The antigen is unknown.

Study outcomes and limitations: There was no way to distinguish the different T cell subtypes.

The V and J genes are TRBV11-2 and TRBJ2-3; as DNA is missing, the TRBD1 call by TCRdb cannot be tested. The receptor comes from a human donor with ulcerative colitis or Crohn's disease, or a healthy co-twin of an affected twin (not recorded which). The sequencing input was blood. The CDR3 loop is CASSLQREGTFSTDTQYF. Full variable domain (rest looked up from reference TRBV11-2 and TRBJ2-3): EAGVAQSPRYKIIEKRQSVAFWCNPISGHATLYWYQQILGQGPKLLIQFQNNGVVDDSQLPKDRFSAERLKGVDSTLKIQPAKLEDSAVYLCASSLQREGTFSTDTQYFGPGTRLTVL.